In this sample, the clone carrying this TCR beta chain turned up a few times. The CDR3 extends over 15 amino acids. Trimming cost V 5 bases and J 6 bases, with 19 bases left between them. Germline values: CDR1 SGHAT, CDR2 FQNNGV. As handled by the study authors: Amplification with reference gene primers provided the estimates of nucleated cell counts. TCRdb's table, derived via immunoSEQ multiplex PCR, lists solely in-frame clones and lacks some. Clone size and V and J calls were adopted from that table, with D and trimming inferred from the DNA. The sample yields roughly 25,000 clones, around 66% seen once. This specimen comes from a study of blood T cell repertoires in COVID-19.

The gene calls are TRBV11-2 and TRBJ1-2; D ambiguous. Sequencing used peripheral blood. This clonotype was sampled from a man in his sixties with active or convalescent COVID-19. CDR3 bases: TGTGCCAGCAGCCGTCGGATGCGGGATCTCGATGGCTACACCTTC. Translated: CASSRRMRDLDGYTF.